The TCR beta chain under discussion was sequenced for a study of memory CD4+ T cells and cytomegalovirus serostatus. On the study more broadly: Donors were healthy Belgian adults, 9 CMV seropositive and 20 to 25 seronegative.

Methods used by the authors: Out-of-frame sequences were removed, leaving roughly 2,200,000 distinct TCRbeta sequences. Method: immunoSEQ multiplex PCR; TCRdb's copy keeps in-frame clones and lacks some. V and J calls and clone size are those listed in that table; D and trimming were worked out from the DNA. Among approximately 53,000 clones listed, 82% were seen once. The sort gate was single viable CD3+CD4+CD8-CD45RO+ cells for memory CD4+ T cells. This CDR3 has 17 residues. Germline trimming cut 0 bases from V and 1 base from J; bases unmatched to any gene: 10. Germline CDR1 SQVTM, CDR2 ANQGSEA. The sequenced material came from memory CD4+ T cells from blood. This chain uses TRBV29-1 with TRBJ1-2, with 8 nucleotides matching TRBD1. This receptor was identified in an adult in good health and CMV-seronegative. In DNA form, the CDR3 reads TGCAGCGTTGAAGACCGGACAGGGAGGGGGGTTAACTATGGCTACACCTTC. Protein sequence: CSVEDRTGRGVNYGYTF.